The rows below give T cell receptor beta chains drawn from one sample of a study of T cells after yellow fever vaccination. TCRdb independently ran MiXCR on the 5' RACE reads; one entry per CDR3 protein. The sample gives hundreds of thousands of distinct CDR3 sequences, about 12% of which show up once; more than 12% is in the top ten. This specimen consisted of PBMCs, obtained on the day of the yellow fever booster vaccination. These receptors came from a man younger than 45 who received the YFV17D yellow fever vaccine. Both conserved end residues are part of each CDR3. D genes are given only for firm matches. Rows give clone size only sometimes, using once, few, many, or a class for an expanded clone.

CASSFSLSGSPEQYF,few,TRBJ2-7,TRBV28,TRBD2
CASALGANTDTQYF,few,TRBJ2-3,TRBV12-3/TRBV12-4,NA
CASKKGVMDLKLFF,few,TRBJ1-4,TRBV6-1,NA
CASSSGDRVSTEAFF,NA,TRBJ1-1,TRBV7-9,TRBD1
CASSLRTAFNSPLHF,few,TRBJ1-6,TRBV27,NA
CASSNDRIQETQYF,NA,TRBJ2-5,TRBV6-5,NA
CATSGTRTDTQYF,NA,TRBJ2-3,TRBV15,NA
CRDLYSNQPQHF,few,TRBJ1-5,TRBV20-1,NA
CASIRETYNEQFF,NA,TRBJ2-1,TRBV2,NA
CASSFLASYNEQFF,many,TRBJ2-1,TRBV11-2,NA
CASSDNRGVEAEQFF,NA,TRBJ2-1,TRBV10-1,TRBD1
CASRIRGGSHVETQYF,NA,TRBJ2-5,TRBV12-3/TRBV12-4,TRBD2
CATRAQAGELFF,many,TRBJ2-2,TRBV24-1,NA
CASSLFGKDTQYF,NA,TRBJ2-3,TRBV12-3/TRBV12-4,NA
CSARTGGDETQYF,NA,TRBJ2-5,TRBV20-1,TRBD1
CASSYSTSGRGNIQYF,NA,TRBJ2-4,TRBV6-5,TRBD2
CASSLALGGGRDTQYF,few,TRBJ2-3,TRBV7-2,TRBD2
CASSFSLETQYF,NA,TRBJ2-5,TRBV5-5,NA
CASSQKRATRTDTQYF,NA,TRBJ2-3,TRBV4-3,NA
CATSDLARDTGELFF,few,TRBJ2-2,TRBV24-1,NA
CSAPGRGANVLTF,NA,TRBJ2-6,TRBV20-1,NA
CASSLAGGSGSQQFF,once,TRBJ2-1,TRBV7-2,TRBD2
CAINLSGTGLFNYGYTF,few,TRBJ1-2,TRBV10-3,TRBD1
CASSPRGVGFTYEQYF,NA,TRBJ2-7,TRBV12-3/TRBV12-4,NA
CASSLDMYQPQHF,NA,TRBJ1-5,TRBV7-2,NA
CASSPPPGGSSYEQYF,few,TRBJ2-7,TRBV7-2,TRBD2
CASVPGQGGYNEQFF,NA,TRBJ2-1,TRBV5-5,TRBD1
CASSLTRVSYNEQFF,few,TRBJ2-1,TRBV7-9,NA
CASTGLAGASYNEQFF,few,TRBJ2-1,TRBV28,TRBD2
CSARFTNTGELFF,NA,TRBJ2-2,TRBV20-1,NA
CASSVDREETQYF,many,TRBJ2-5,TRBV6-1,TRBD1
CASSLGRQGFGGELFF,once,TRBJ2-2,TRBV7-9,NA
CASSIVPGYEQYF,many,TRBJ2-7,TRBV19,NA
CASNGLAGSTDTQYF,few,TRBJ2-3,TRBV2,TRBD2
CSALVAPGPHEQYF,NA,TRBJ2-7,TRBV20-1,NA
CSARGLAGLYNEQFF,many,TRBJ2-1,TRBV20-1,TRBD2
CAISESPQAPLDTGELFF,few,TRBJ2-2,TRBV10-3,NA
CATSERAGTGVYEQYF,many,TRBJ2-7,TRBV24-1,TRBD1
CSARDWGDIQYF,NA,TRBJ2-4,TRBV20-1,NA
CASSPVTSGANVLTF,NA,TRBJ2-6,TRBV7-2,NA
CASSFPAGVGEQYF,NA,TRBJ2-7,TRBV5-1,TRBD2
CASYGGGQGTYEQYF,NA,TRBJ2-7,TRBV30,TRBD1
CSASVLSGSEAFF,many,TRBJ1-1,TRBV20-1,NA
CASSFSEAGELFF,few,TRBJ2-2,TRBV12-3/TRBV12-4,NA
CASSLVPRGQNYGYTF,NA,TRBJ1-2,TRBV11-2,NA
CASSLMGLAGGGETQYF,NA,TRBJ2-5,TRBV7-2,TRBD2
CASSPREAPDNEQFF,few,TRBJ2-1,TRBV18,NA
CASSLIRGPGELFF,few,TRBJ2-2,TRBV11-2,NA
CASSSPGGYGYTF,few,TRBJ1-2,TRBV12-3/TRBV12-4,TRBD1
CAPRPAGCTGANVLTF,few,TRBJ2-6,TRBV5-1,TRBD2
CASSVGGRPSYEQYF,few,TRBJ2-7,TRBV12-3/TRBV12-4,TRBD2
CSALTGFEQFF,few,TRBJ2-1,TRBV20-1,NA
CASSISLRVRGNEQFF,NA,TRBJ2-1,TRBV19,NA
CASSELGGQRTDTQYF,NA,TRBJ2-3,TRBV6-1,NA
CASSDRSGELFF,few,TRBJ2-2,TRBV11-3,NA
CASSQMELEQYF,NA,TRBJ2-7,TRBV3-1,NA